These 9 T cell receptor beta chains came from one sample sequenced in a study of blood T cell repertoires in COVID-19. Generated by immunoSEQ multiplex PCR, the TCRdb table keeps only in-frame clones and is missing some. The profile shows some 300,000 clones, less than 90% of them singletons. The sample comprised PBMCs or T cells enriched from blood (not recorded which). The receptors were sampled from a woman in her thirties who had recovered from COVID-19.

The chain uses TRBV28 and TRBJ1-3; 8 nucleotides match TRBD1. The CDR3 extends over 14 amino acids. CDR1 and CDR2 from the germline V gene are MDHEN and SYDVKM. With V trimmed by 3 bases and J by 7 bases, 5 bases remained unmatched. CDR3 loop: CASSFDRGPNTIYF. In nucleotides, the CDR3 is TGTGCCAGCAGTTTTGACAGGGGCCCCAACACCATATATTTT.

This clone was found a few times. The chain couples TRBV6-5 to TRBJ2-2; D is perhaps TRBD1 (5 bases). Germline CDR1 and CDR2: MNHEY and SVGAGI. The V end lost 7 bases, the J end lost 3 bases, and 12 bases lay between the germline ends. The CDR3 runs to 14 residues. CDR3 nucleotides: TGTGCCAGCACCAGGGTACTCGACACCGGGGAGCTGTTTTTT. Translating gives CASTRVLDTGELFF.

The V gene is TRBV28, the J gene TRBJ1-2; D ambiguous. The length of the CDR3 is 11 residues. The V end lost 6 bases, the J end lost 3 bases, and 5 bases lay between the germline ends. The germline gives CDR1 MDHEN, CDR2 SYDVKM. CDR3 nucleotide sequence: TGTGCCAGCAGGGCTGACTATGGCTACACCTTC. Its translation: CASRADYGYTF.

V gene TRBV5-1 combines with J gene TRBJ1-2, with D hard to call. The CDR3 is 12 residues long. The germline CDR1 and CDR2 sequences are SGHRS and YFSETQ. Trimming shortened V by 4 bases and J by 8 bases, and 12 bases separated the two germline ends. The CDR3 protein is CASSRTGEGYTF. CDR3 in DNA: TGCGCCAGCAGCCGGACGGGAGAAGGCTACACCTTC.

This chain links TRBV11-2 with TRBJ1-6; 8 bases agree with TRBD1. The CDR3 consists of 15 residues. Germline values: CDR1 SGHAT, CDR2 FQNNGV. The junction had 4 bases not matched to a gene; V was cut back by 5 bases and J by 4 bases. The DNA of the CDR3 is TGTGCCAGCAGCGATGGACAGGGTTATAATTCACCCCTCCACTTT. Protein: CASSDGQGYNSPLHF.

The chain has TRBV6-5 and TRBJ2-3; 8 bases match TRBD2. CDR1 and CDR2 from the germline V gene are MNHEY and SVGAGI. The V and J ends lost 6 bases and 4 bases, in that order; junction bases with no gene match: 9. The CDR3 is 15 amino acids. The CDR3 is CASSPSGGRADTQYF. In nucleotides, the CDR3 is TGTGCCAGCAGCCCGAGCGGGGGCCGCGCAGATACGCAGTATTTT.

The chain has TRBV18 and TRBJ1-5, with TRBD1 matching over 7 bases. V lost 8 bases, J lost 5 bases, and 6 bases stayed unmatched. The CDR3 length is 13 residues. CDR1 and CDR2 (germline): KGHSH, LQKENI. This CDR3 reads CASVGQGDQPQHF. As DNA, the CDR3 is TGTGCCAGCGTGGGCCAGGGGGATCAGCCCCAGCATTTT.

The genes are TRBV14 and TRBJ1-1; 7 positions match TRBD1. The CDR3 has 13 amino acids. In germline, CDR1 is SGHDN, CDR2 FVKESK. J lost 4 bases, V lost 3 bases, and 2 bases had no gene match. CDR3 amino acids: CASSQTGPTEAFF. The CDR3 region has the DNA TGTGCCAGCAGCCAGACAGGGCCCACTGAAGCTTTCTTT.

This clone was observed a few times. This chain uses TRBV5-1 with TRBJ2-7; 7 positions match TRBD1. Per the germline V gene, CDR1 is SGHRS and CDR2 is YFSETQ. There are 14 residues in the CDR3. The V segment lost 1 base and the J segment 5 bases; nucleotides outside the gene matches: 6. CDR3 nucleotide sequence: TGCGCCAGCAGCTTGACGACAGGGCGTAACGAGCAGTACTTC. This translates into CASSLTTGRNEQYF.